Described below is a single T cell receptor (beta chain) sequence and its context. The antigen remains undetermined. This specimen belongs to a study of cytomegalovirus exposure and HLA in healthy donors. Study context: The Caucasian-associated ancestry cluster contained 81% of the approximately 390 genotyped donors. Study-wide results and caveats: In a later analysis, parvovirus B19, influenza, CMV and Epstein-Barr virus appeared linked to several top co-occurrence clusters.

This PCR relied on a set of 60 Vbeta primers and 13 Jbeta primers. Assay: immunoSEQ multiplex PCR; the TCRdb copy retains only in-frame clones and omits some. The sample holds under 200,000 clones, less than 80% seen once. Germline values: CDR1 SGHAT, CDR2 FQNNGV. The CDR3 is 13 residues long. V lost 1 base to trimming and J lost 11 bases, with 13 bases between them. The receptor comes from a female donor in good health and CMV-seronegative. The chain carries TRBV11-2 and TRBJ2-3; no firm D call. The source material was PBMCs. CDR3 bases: TGTGCCAGCAGCTTAGCCCAGGTCCTCCTGCAGTATTTT. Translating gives CASSLAQVLLQYF.